This T cell receptor (beta chain) comes out of a study of cytomegalovirus exposure and HLA in healthy donors. PCR primers comprised 60 Vbeta and 13 Jbeta primers. Only in-frame clones appear in the TCRdb table, and some are missing; sequencing was by immunoSEQ multiplex PCR. Among about 100,000 clones listed, under 80% were seen once. This clone was observed a handful of times. The junction had 6 bases not matched to a gene; V was cut back by 4 bases and J by 6 bases. This CDR3 spans 14 amino acids. The germline V gene encodes CDR1 SGHKS and CDR2 YYEKEE (reference sequence). Sequencing was performed on PBMCs. This receptor was obtained from a woman under 30 in good health and CMV-seropositive. This chain connects TRBV5-5 to TRBJ2-3; 9 bases agree with TRBD2. The CDR3 DNA reads as TGTGCCAGCAGCCGCTCCAGCGGGAGGGATACGCAGTATTTT. Protein: CASSRSSGRDTQYF. The whole variable domain, filled in from reference TRBV5-5 and TRBJ2-3, reads DAGVTQSPTHLIKTRGQQVTLRCSPISGHKSVSWYQQVLGQGPQFIFQYYEKEERGRGNFPDRFSARQFPNYSSELNVNALLLGDSALYLCASSRSSGRDTQYFGPGTRLTVL.